This TCR beta chain was sequenced during a study of blood T cell repertoires in COVID-19. At the level of the study: The United States, Italy and Spain supplied acute and convalescent COVID-19 samples. Sources were T cells, B-cell-depleted T cells, or PBMCs; the material itself was cDNA or gDNA.

In the study's own analysis: Reference gene primer amplification gave nucleated cell count estimates. Sequenced by immunoSEQ multiplex PCR; TCRdb stores in-frame clones only, minus some. Clonal size and the V and J genes are those of that table, whereas D and trimming came from the DNA. This table holds more than 110,000 clones, about four fifths found once. CDR3 size: 15 residues. Trimming left V 3 bases short and J 7 bases short, with 16 bases between. The rearrangement uses TRBV23-1 and TRBJ2-4; D possibly corresponds to TRBD1 (6 bases). TRBV23-1 is designated an ORF whose function remains uncertain. The TCR originated in an elderly woman in a cohort sampled during active or convalescent COVID-19. Specimen: peripheral blood. The CDR3 loop is CASSHIQGFVNIQYF. The CDR3 DNA is TGCGCCAGCAGTCATATACAGGGATTCGTCAACATTCAGTACTTC.